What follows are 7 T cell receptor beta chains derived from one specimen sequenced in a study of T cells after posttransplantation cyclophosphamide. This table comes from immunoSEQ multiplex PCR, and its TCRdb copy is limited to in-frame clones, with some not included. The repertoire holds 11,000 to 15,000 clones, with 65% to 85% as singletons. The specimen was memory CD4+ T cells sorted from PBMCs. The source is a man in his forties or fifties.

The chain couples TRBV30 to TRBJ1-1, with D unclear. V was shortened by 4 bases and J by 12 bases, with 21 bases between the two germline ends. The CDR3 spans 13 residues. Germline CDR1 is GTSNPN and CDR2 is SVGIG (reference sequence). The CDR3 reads CAWNWGLGGGTFF. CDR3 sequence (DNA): TGTGCCTGGAACTGGGGTCTGGGCGGAGGCACTTTCTTT. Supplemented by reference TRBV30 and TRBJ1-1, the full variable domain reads SQTIHQWPATLVQPVGSPLSLECTVEGTSNPNLYWYRQAAGRGLQLLFYSVGIGQISSEVPQNLSASRPQDRQFILSSKKLLLSDSGFYLCAWNWGLGGGTFFGQGTRLTVV.

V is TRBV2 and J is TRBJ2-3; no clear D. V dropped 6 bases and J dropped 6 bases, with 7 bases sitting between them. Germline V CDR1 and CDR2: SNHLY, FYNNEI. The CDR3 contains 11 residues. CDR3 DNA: TGTGCCAGCAGGCGAATGGATACGCAGTATTTT. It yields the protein CASRRMDTQYF.

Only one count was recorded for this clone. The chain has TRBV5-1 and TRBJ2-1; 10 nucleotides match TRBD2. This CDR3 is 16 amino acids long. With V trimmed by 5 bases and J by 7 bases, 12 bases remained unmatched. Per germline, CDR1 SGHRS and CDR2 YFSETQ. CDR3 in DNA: TGCGCCAGCAGGGCCCGAGCGGGAGGGCCCCTAAATGAGCAGTTCTTC. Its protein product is CASRARAGGPLNEQFF.

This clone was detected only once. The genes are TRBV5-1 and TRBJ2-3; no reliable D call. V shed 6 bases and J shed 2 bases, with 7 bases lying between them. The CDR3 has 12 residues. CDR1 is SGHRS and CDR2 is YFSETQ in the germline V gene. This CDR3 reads CASNFITDTQYF. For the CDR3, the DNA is TGCGCCAGCAACTTCATCACAGATACGCAGTATTTT.

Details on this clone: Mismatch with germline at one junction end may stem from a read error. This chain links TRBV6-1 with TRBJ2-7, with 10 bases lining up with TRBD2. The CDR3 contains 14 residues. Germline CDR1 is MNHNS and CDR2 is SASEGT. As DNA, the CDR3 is TGTGCCAGCAGTGAATACCAGCGGGGGGGCCCTACGAACTTC. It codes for CASSEYQRGGPTNF.

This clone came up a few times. The CDR3: CAISPDRDTEAFF. In DNA form, the CDR3 reads TGTGCCATCAGTCCCGACAGGGATACTGAAGCTTTCTTT. The chain employs TRBV10-3 and TRBJ1-1, with 7 positions matching TRBD1. Germline CDR1 and CDR2: ENHRY and SYGVKD. CDR3 size: 13 residues. J was trimmed by 5 bases and V by 5 bases; bases with no gene match: 5.

The DNA of the CDR3 is TGTGCCAGCAGCCTCTCAGGCGGGGGGTCCTATGGGACCCAGTACTTC. Protein product: CASSLSGGGSYGTQYF. The rearrangement links TRBV5-6 to TRBJ2-5; TRBD2 matches 8 bases. With V trimmed by 4 bases and J by 7 bases, 15 bases remained unmatched. This CDR3 is 16 amino acids long. Germline CDR1 SGHDT, CDR2 YYEEEE.